This T cell receptor beta chain stems from a study of T-cell memory formation after mild COVID-19. Study at large: Among the donors, TCR clusters were largely specific to each donor. General study findings and limits: A balance of CD4 and CD8 characterized clones contracting day 15 to 85, whereas later expanders leaned CD4+. The appearance of some responding clones in pre-infection memory suggested that cross-reactive memory joined.

V lost 4 bases to trimming and J lost 6 bases, with 16 bases between them. In germline, CDR1 is SQVTM, CDR2 ANQGSEA. The CDR3 is 14 amino acids. A 5'RACE reaction primed in the constant segment made cDNA libraries of TCR alpha and TCR beta, and these carried sample barcodes and UMIs. Using its own MiXCR run on the 5' RACE reads, TCRdb lists one record per CDR3 protein. The sample lists about 350,000 distinct CDR3 sequences; around 15% were seen once. In regard to this clonotype: Its antigen is still unknown.

This chain links TRBV29-1 with TRBJ2-1, with D uncertain. This clonotype originated in a man in his late teens or twenties who had mild COVID-19 (a few samples of this study predate the infection). Cell type and time point are not known. The material sequenced was PBMCs or a T cell subset sorted from them (not recorded which). CDR3 amino acids: CSVVVGLQPNEQFF. The CDR3, as DNA: TGCAGCGTTGTCGTAGGTCTGCAACCCAATGAGCAGTTCTTC.